These 28 T cell receptor beta chains originate from one sample sequenced in a study of blood T cell repertoires in COVID-19. The data were produced by immunoSEQ multiplex PCR, yet TCRdb's version contains in-frame clones alone and is incomplete. The sample has under 350,000 clones, around 89% seen once. The sequenced material came from peripheral blood. These receptors were collected from a man aged 35 to 55 with acute or convalescent COVID-19.

This sequence joins TRBV25-1 and TRBJ1-6; a possible D gene is TRBD1 (5 bases). CDR3 length equals 18 residues. V lost 4 bases, J lost 0 bases, and 16 bases lay in between. Germline V gives CDR1 MGHDK, CDR2 SYGVNS. CDR3 protein: CASSGATVPSSYNSPLHF. CDR3 in DNA: TGTGCCAGCAGTGGGGCGACAGTTCCTAGCTCCTATAATTCACCCCTCCACTTT.

The chain recombines TRBV2 with TRBJ2-2; D is perhaps TRBD1 (5 bases). Germline V lookup: CDR1 SNHLY, CDR2 FYNNEI. The germline V and J ends were trimmed by 4 bases and 0 bases, with 9 bases remaining between them. The CDR3 spans 15 residues. The CDR3 sequence is CASSVVGANTGELFF. The CDR3, as DNA: TGTGCCAGCAGTGTTGTAGGGGCGAACACCGGGGAGCTGTTTTTT.

This clone was seen only once. This chain links TRBV5-1 with TRBJ2-2; the D gene is possibly TRBD1 (6 bases). The ends were cut back, 4 bases at V and 7 bases at J, with 17 bases in the middle. Germline-derived CDR1 and CDR2 are SGHRS and YFSETQ. The CDR3 spans 15 residues. The CDR3 nucleotides read TGCGCCAGCAGCCTTGACAGGCTTCAGGGCGGGGAGCTGTTTTTT. It translates to CASSLDRLQGGELFF. Full variable domain (remainder filled in from reference TRBV5-1 and TRBJ2-2): KAGVTQTPRYLIKTRGQQVTLSCSPISGHRSVSWYQQTPGQGLQFLFEYFSETQRNKGNFPGRFSGRQFSNSRSEMNVSTLELGDSALYLCASSLDRLQGGELFFGEGSRLTVL.

This clone has just one count. The V call is TRBV9, the J call TRBJ1-3; 11 positions match TRBD1. Unmatched junction bases numbered 1, after V lost 3 bases and J lost 2 bases. The CDR3 extends over 15 amino acids. Germline V gives CDR1 SGDLS, CDR2 YYNGEE. CDR3 residues: CASSGTGGTGNTIYF. CDR3 nucleotides: TGTGCCAGCAGCGGGACAGGGGGCACTGGAAACACCATATATTTT.

V and J are TRBV5-6 and TRBJ2-7; D possibly corresponds to TRBD1 (6 bases). The CDR3 totals 14 residues. Germline-derived CDR1 and CDR2 are SGHDT and YYEEEE. The ends were cut back, 2 bases at V and 7 bases at J, with 16 bases in the middle. The CDR3 DNA sequence: TGTGCCAGCAGCTTCTACAACAGGGTAGGAGAGCAGTACTTC. The encoded protein is CASSFYNRVGEQYF.

J is TRBJ2-1 and V is TRBV10-1; 10 positions match TRBD2. Looked up from germline, CDR1 is WNHNN and CDR2 is SYGVQD (reference sequence). V gave up 4 bases and J gave up 2 bases; unmatched junction bases: 5. The CDR3 has 16 residues. The CDR3 region is CASSALLAGAYNEQFF. CDR3 coding DNA: TGCGCCAGCAGTGCCTTGCTAGCGGGGGCCTACAATGAGCAGTTCTTC.

V gene TRBV24-1 combines with J gene TRBJ2-7; possible D gene TRBD2, 6 bases. The CDR3 covers 13 residues. V lost 9 bases, J lost 4 bases, and 15 bases lay in between. Germline lookup yields CDR1 KGHDR and CDR2 SFDVKD. Written as DNA, the CDR3 is TGTGCCACCTCGATGGGAGGCGGGTACGAGCAGTACTTC. Residues: CATSMGGGYEQYF.

J is TRBJ1-1 and V is TRBV9; tentatively, D is TRBD1 (5 bases). The CDR3 has 15 residues. The V gene's germline CDR1 is SGDLS and CDR2 YYNGEE. Trimming pared 1 base from V and 5 bases from J, leaving 15 bases between. The CDR3 DNA follows: TGTGCCAGCAGCGTAACGGGTCAGGGTGGAACTGAAGCTTTCTTT. Residues: CASSVTGQGGTEAFF.

V and J are TRBV18 and TRBJ2-5, with D possibly TRBD1 on 6 matching bases. Germline V CDR1 and CDR2: KGHSH, LQKENI. The CDR3 totals 15 residues. Between the trimmed V and J ends, which lost 3 bases and 7 bases, there was a span of 18 bases. The CDR3 spells CASSPKAAGDGTQYF. The CDR3 DNA sequence: TGTGCCAGCTCACCGAAGGCGGCAGGGGATGGGACCCAGTACTTC.

The V gene is TRBV5-1, the J gene TRBJ2-7; tentative D call: TRBD1 (8 bases). This CDR3 region has 14 residues. The ends were cut back, 4 bases at V and 4 bases at J, with 15 bases in the middle. The germline CDR1 and CDR2 sequences are SGHRS and YFSETQ. The CDR3, as DNA: TGCGCCAGCAGCGTTGGACAGGGAGGGTACGAGCAGTACTTC. It yields the protein CASSVGQGGYEQYF.

This chain links TRBV6-2 or TRBV6-3 with TRBJ2-3; TRBD2 matches at 8 bases. Per germline, CDR1 MNHEY and CDR2 SVGEGT. V lost 3 bases, J lost 11 bases, and 4 bases stayed unmatched. This CDR3 has 12 amino acids. CDR3 residues: CASSYLRGGQYF. In DNA, the CDR3 is TGTGCCAGCAGTTATCTTCGGGGGGGGCAGTATTTT.

This clone was seen a single time. The chain is built from TRBV12-3 or TRBV12-4 and TRBJ2-2; D is undetermined. The CDR3 spans 11 residues. Trimming removed 7 bases from V and 9 bases from J, with 9 bases in between. CDR3 in amino acids: CASTKLRELFF. CDR3 in DNA: TGTGCCAGCACCAAGCTTAGGGAGCTGTTTTTT.

The J gene is TRBJ1-1, the V gene TRBV4-2, with a possible D match to TRBD1 (5 bases). Germline CDR1 and CDR2: LGHNA and YNFKEQ. The CDR3 has 16 amino acids. V was pared by 1 base and J by 0 bases, with 12 bases between. As DNA, the CDR3 is TGTGCCAGCAGCCAAGGGGGCGGGACCATGAACACTGAAGCTTTCTTT. It specifies CASSQGGGTMNTEAFF.

The J gene is TRBJ1-2, the V gene TRBV5-6; possibly TRBD1 for D (5 bases). V lost 0 bases and J 4 bases, leaving 13 bases between the germline ends. This CDR3 is built from 15 residues. Looked up from germline, CDR1 is SGHDT and CDR2 is YYEEEE. In DNA form, the CDR3 reads TGTGCCAGCAGCTTGGGACAGATTACGCCCTATGGCTACACCTTC. Translated, it gives CASSLGQITPYGYTF.

This clone was seen more than once but under ten times. This rearrangement joins TRBV10-3 to TRBJ1-5, with unresolved D. The CDR3 totals 13 residues. Trimming left V 5 bases short and J 3 bases short, with 8 bases between. Germline CDR1 and CDR2: ENHRY and SYGVKD. The DNA of the CDR3 is TGTGCCATCAGTCCGGGTTTCAATCAGCCCCAGCATTTT. It encodes CAISPGFNQPQHF.

This chain joins TRBV7-2 and TRBJ1-1; 8 bases line up with TRBD1. Per germline, CDR1 SGHTA and CDR2 FQGNSA. The CDR3 sequence is 13 residues long. Germline trimming cut 6 bases from V and 3 bases from J; bases unmatched to any gene: 3. The CDR3 protein is CASRWTGYTEAFF. The CDR3 coding sequence is TGTGCCAGCAGGTGGACAGGGTACACTGAAGCTTTCTTT.

The V and J genes are TRBV14 and TRBJ1-4; D remains ambiguous. CDR1 is SGHDN and CDR2 is FVKESK in the germline V gene. The CDR3 is 15 residues long. The V gene lost 0 bases and the J gene lost 6 bases, with 11 bases spanning the gap. CDR3 in amino acids: CASSQDQRGYEKLFF. The DNA of the CDR3 is TGTGCCAGCAGCCAAGATCAACGGGGTTATGAAAAACTGTTTTTT.

This clone has more than one count but fewer than ten. The chain uses TRBV20-1 and TRBJ2-1, with TRBD2 as a possible D gene (5 bases). Germline CDR1 and CDR2: DFQATT and SNEGSKA (reference sequence). The V end lost 6 bases, the J end lost 6 bases, and 6 bases lay between the germline ends. CDR3 length: 10 amino acids. The CDR3 reads CSAEGNEQFF. Written as DNA, the CDR3 is TGCAGTGCCGAGGGCAATGAGCAGTTCTTC.

The V gene is TRBV5-4, the J gene TRBJ2-6; TRBD1 aligns across 7 bases. The trim removed 4 bases at V and 0 bases at J, leaving 10 bases unmatched. The CDR3 covers 18 residues. Germline values: CDR1 SGHNT, CDR2 YYREEE (reference sequence). The CDR3 is CASSTRQGFYSGANVLTF. Written as DNA, the CDR3 is TGTGCCAGCAGCACTAGACAGGGTTTCTACTCTGGGGCCAACGTCCTGACTTTC.

The V gene is TRBV6-5, the J gene TRBJ1-1; D is unresolved. The CDR3 consists of 11 residues. Germline V gene sequence: CDR1 MNHEY, CDR2 SVGAGI. V was trimmed by 6 bases and J by 5 bases, leaving 7 bases between them. The CDR3 here is CASRRGTEAFF. The CDR3 nucleotides read TGTGCCAGCAGACGGGGTACTGAAGCTTTCTTT.

The chain uses TRBV6-6 and TRBJ1-5; possible D gene TRBD1, 5 bases. V lost 8 bases and J lost 0, with 8 bases in between. The CDR3 covers 13 residues. Germline V lookup: CDR1 MNHNY, CDR2 SVGAGI (reference sequence). CDR3 loop: CASERGSNQPQHF. The CDR3 nucleotides read TGTGCCAGCGAAAGGGGTAGCAATCAGCCCCAGCATTTT.

This clone was recorded only once. The same CDR3 arises from other DNA sequences in this sample as well. The chain uses TRBV5-1 and TRBJ2-5; D remains unclear. In germline, CDR1 is SGHRS, CDR2 YFSETQ. CDR3 size: 12 residues. The V gene lost 1 base and the J gene lost 5 bases, with 6 bases spanning the gap. The CDR3 DNA sequence: TGCGCCAGCAGCTTGTCGAGTGAGACCCAGTACTTC. As protein: CASSLSSETQYF.

The chain couples TRBV5-1 to TRBJ2-3; 7 bases are shared with TRBD1. V gave up 2 bases and J gave up 6 bases; unmatched junction bases: 9. This CDR3 is built from 15 residues. CDR1 and CDR2 from the germline V gene are SGHRS and YFSETQ. For the CDR3, the DNA is TGCGCCAGCAGCTTCCTGGGACAGACTTCGGATACGCAGTATTTT. It yields the protein CASSFLGQTSDTQYF.

The rearrangement links TRBV4-1 to TRBJ1-3; D perhaps matches TRBD1 (6 bases). V lost 8 bases to trimming and J lost 4 bases, with 18 bases between them. Per the germline V gene, CDR1 is MGHRA and CDR2 is YSYEKL. This CDR3 spans 15 amino acids. The CDR3 spells CASVRDTVSGNTIYF. In DNA, the CDR3 is TGCGCCAGCGTACGGGACACCGTAAGCGGAAACACCATATATTTT.

There are a few counts of this clone. The chain joins TRBV24-1 to TRBJ1-5; D gene uncertain. CDR3 length equals 14 residues. Germline CDR1 reads KGHDR; CDR2 reads SFDVKD. V lost 3 bases, J lost 6 bases, and 11 bases lay in between. The CDR3 spells CATSDPTGSQPQHF. The CDR3 region has the DNA TGTGCCACCAGTGATCCCACTGGGAGTCAGCCCCAGCATTTT.

The V and J genes are TRBV7-2 and TRBJ1-1; D is perhaps TRBD1 (5 bases). V was clipped by 3 bases and J by 4 bases, with 12 bases between them. Germline V CDR1 and CDR2: SGHTA, FQGNSA. The CDR3 spans 14 residues. The CDR3 protein is CASSLGGVITEAFF. The CDR3 DNA reads as TGTGCCAGCAGCTTGGGGGGTGTGATCACTGAAGCTTTCTTT.

The J gene is TRBJ2-1, the V gene TRBV5-4; the match to TRBD2 covers 12 bases. V trimming: 4 bases; J trimming: 4 bases; junction bases outside the gene matches: 3. Germline values: CDR1 SGHNT, CDR2 YYREEE (reference sequence). CDR3 length: 15 amino acids. The DNA of the CDR3 is TGTGCCAGCAGCCCGACTAGCGGGGGTTACAATGAGCAGTTCTTC. Translation gives CASSPTSGGYNEQFF.

This chain connects TRBV5-4 to TRBJ1-1; 9 nucleotides line up with TRBD1. Germline lookup yields CDR1 SGHNT and CDR2 YYREEE (reference sequence). The CDR3 loop spans 15 amino acids. Germline trimming cut 2 bases from V and 2 bases from J; bases unmatched to any gene: 4. The CDR3 region has the DNA TGTGCCAGCAGCTTACAGGGGGCCTATAACACTGAAGCTTTCTTT. Amino acid sequence: CASSLQGAYNTEAFF.